Listed here are 27 T cell receptor beta chains from one sample, sequenced in a study of identifying expanded T cells in peripheral blood. Clones were sequenced by immunoSEQ multiplex PCR, and TCRdb holds only the in-frame ones, with some missing. The sample lists some 91,000 clones, 70% to 90% occurring once. The sample was blood. Source of these receptors: a person between 18 and 75 years old in good health.

The CDR3 reads CASSYSRGRGGGYTF. The CDR3 nucleotides read TGTGCCAGCAGTTACTCGAGGGGCAGGGGCGGAGGCTACACCTTC. This sequence joins TRBV6-5 and TRBJ1-2, with D possibly being TRBD1 (6 bases). The germline V gene encodes CDR1 MNHEY and CDR2 SVGAGI. The germline V and J ends were trimmed by 0 bases and 8 bases, with 16 bases remaining between them. The length of the CDR3 is 15 residues.

The rearrangement joins TRBV29-1 to TRBJ2-3; D gene unclear. The CDR3 length is 14 residues. In germline, CDR1 is SQVTM, CDR2 ANQGSEA. The V end lost 4 bases, the J end lost 3 bases, and 14 bases lay between the germline ends. CDR3: CSVVETLGTDTQYF. The CDR3 DNA reads TGCAGCGTTGTGGAGACATTGGGTACAGATACGCAGTATTTT.

The chain joins TRBV19 to TRBJ1-2, with D possibly matching TRBD1 (6 bases). The CDR3 has 14 residues. Per germline, CDR1 LNHDA and CDR2 SQIVND (reference sequence). V dropped 3 bases and J dropped 6 bases, with 14 bases sitting between them. The CDR3 DNA sequence: TGTGCCAGTAGTATTGGAGGGGGTGAGAATGGCTACACCTTC. Protein product: CASSIGGGENGYTF.

The table lists this clone with a count of one. The chain joins TRBV11-1 to TRBJ1-6; D remains unclear. There are 13 residues in the CDR3. V lost 5 bases and J lost 7, with 9 bases in between. CDR1 is SGHAT and CDR2 is FQDESV in the germline V gene (reference sequence). CDR3 sequence (DNA): TGTGCCAGCAGCCCCACCCCGAATTCACCCCTCCACTTT. This encodes CASSPTPNSPLHF.

The J gene is TRBJ2-2, the V gene TRBV6-4, with TRBD2 matching 8 bases. The CDR3 sequence is 14 residues long. Unmatched junction bases numbered 1, after V lost 3 bases and J lost 4 bases. The V gene's germline CDR1 is MRHNA and CDR2 SNTAGT. The CDR3 protein is CASSEAGATGELFF. As DNA, the CDR3 is TGTGCCAGCAGTGAAGCGGGAGCCACCGGGGAGCTGTTTTTT.

This clone was counted a single time. The chain links TRBV9 to TRBJ1-6; 7 positions agree with TRBD1. This CDR3 has 14 amino acids. The ends lost 5 bases at V and 10 bases at J; junction bases unmatched: 9. Germline V CDR1 and CDR2: SGDLS, YYNGEE. This chain's CDR3 is CASRADRVSSPLHF. The CDR3 region has the DNA TGTGCCAGCAGGGCTGACAGGGTATCGTCACCCCTCCACTTT. Variable domain in full (rest from reference TRBV9 and TRBJ1-6): DSGVTQTPKHLITATGQRVTLRCSPRSGDLSVYWYQQSLDQGLQFLIQYYNGEERAKGNILERFSAQQFPDLHSELNLSSLELGDSALYFCASRADRVSSPLHFGNGTRLTVT.

V gene TRBV28 combines with J gene TRBJ2-7; D ambiguous. CDR1 is MDHEN and CDR2 is SYDVKM in the germline V gene. This CDR3 contains 12 residues. Between the trimmed V and J ends, which lost 2 bases and 6 bases, there was a span of 8 bases. This CDR3 is CASSLIRFEQYF. CDR3 DNA sequence: TGTGCCAGCAGTTTAATCAGGTTCGAGCAGTACTTC. The full variable domain, completed using reference TRBV28 and TRBJ2-7, is DVKVTQSSRYLVKRTGEKVFLECVQDMDHENMFWYRQDPGLGLRLIYFSYDVKMKEKGDIPEGYSVSREKKERFSLILESASTNQTSMYLCASSLIRFEQYFGPGTRLTVT.

The chain joins TRBV19 to TRBJ2-5; tentative D call: TRBD1 (6 bases). This CDR3 comprises 15 residues. Between the trimmed V and J ends, which lost 3 bases and 4 bases, there was a span of 15 bases. The V gene's germline CDR1 is LNHDA and CDR2 SQIVND (reference sequence). The CDR3 DNA sequence: TGTGCCAGTAGTATGGGTTTCAGAGGGGGAGAGACCCAGTACTTC. Translation: CASSMGFRGGETQYF.

The rearrangement uses TRBV10-3 and TRBJ2-6, with no clear D. The germline V and J ends were trimmed by 4 bases and 1 base, with 5 bases remaining between them. Germline CDR1 reads ENHRY; CDR2 reads SYGVKD. The CDR3 loop spans 14 amino acids. The CDR3 loop reads CAISVGSGANVLTF. Written as DNA, the CDR3 is TGTGCCATCAGTGTAGGGTCTGGGGCCAACGTCCTGACTTTC.

The chain uses TRBV9 and TRBJ2-1; D perhaps matches TRBD2 (6 bases). The germline V gene encodes CDR1 SGDLS and CDR2 YYNGEE. This CDR3 contains 14 residues. V lost 0 bases, J lost 8 bases, and 12 bases lay in between. Here the CDR3 reads CASSVEGLTYEQFF. CDR3 DNA sequence: TGTGCCAGCAGCGTAGAAGGACTAACATATGAGCAGTTCTTC.

V is TRBV25-1 and J is TRBJ2-1; no clear D gene. The V and J ends lost 8 bases and 4 bases respectively, with 18 bases between them. The CDR3 is 15 residues long. CDR1 is MGHDK, CDR2 SYGVNS, per germline. The CDR3 sequence: CASDSWGGDYNEQFF. Here the CDR3 DNA reads TGTGCCAGCGATTCTTGGGGTGGCGATTACAATGAGCAGTTCTTC. Together with reference TRBV25-1 and TRBJ2-1, the CDR3 gives the full variable domain: EADIYQTPRYLVIGTGKKITLECSQTMGHDKMYWYQQDPGMELHLIHYSYGVNSTEKGDLSSESTVSRIRTEHFPLTLESARPSHTSQYLCASDSWGGDYNEQFFGPGTRLTVL.

V is TRBV28 and J is TRBJ1-5; 7 bases line up with TRBD1. This CDR3 is built from 13 residues. Losses at the gene ends were 6 bases for V and 5 bases for J; bases not matched to a gene: 4. CDR1 MDHEN and CDR2 SYDVKM come from the germline V gene. The CDR3 protein is CASRQGVYQPQHF. In DNA, the CDR3 is TGTGCCAGCAGGCAGGGGGTGTATCAGCCCCAGCATTTT. The full variable domain, completed using reference TRBV28 and TRBJ1-5, is DVKVTQSSRYLVKRTGEKVFLECVQDMDHENMFWYRQDPGLGLRLIYFSYDVKMKEKGDIPEGYSVSREKKERFSLILESASTNQTSMYLCASRQGVYQPQHFGDGTRLSIL.

This chain connects TRBV5-1 to TRBJ2-2; 9 nucleotides agree with TRBD2. This CDR3 has 14 residues. With V trimmed by 10 bases and J by 3 bases, 7 bases remained unmatched. Looked up from germline, CDR1 is SGHRS and CDR2 is YFSETQ. CDR3 sequence reads: CACAGTSYTGELFF. In DNA form, the CDR3 reads TGCGCCTGCGCCGGGACTAGCTACACCGGGGAGCTGTTTTTT.

The chain uses TRBV27 and TRBJ2-3, with D maybe TRBD2 (6 bases). The germline CDR1 and CDR2 sequences are MNHEY and SMNVEV (reference sequence). The CDR3 extends over 18 amino acids. Trimming shortened V by 9 bases and J by 5 bases, and 30 bases separated the two germline ends. The CDR3 loop is CASYRLGGTRVGIDTQYF. The CDR3, as DNA: TGTGCCAGTTATCGGCTGGGGGGAACACGGGTGGGGATAGATACGCAGTATTTT.

The chain joins TRBV5-1 to TRBJ2-1; maybe TRBD1 (5 bases). The germline V and J ends were trimmed by 0 bases and 4 bases, with 11 bases remaining between them. This CDR3 spans 15 amino acids. Germline V CDR1 and CDR2: SGHRS, YFSETQ. This CDR3 is CASSLVQGTYNEQFF. As DNA, the CDR3 is TGCGCCAGCAGCTTGGTTCAGGGTACGTACAATGAGCAGTTCTTC.

The chain uses TRBV6-5 and TRBJ2-1, with 9 nucleotides matching TRBD2. V dropped 5 bases and J dropped 1; count of bases not matched to a gene: 3. The V gene's germline CDR1 is MNHEY and CDR2 SVGAGI. This CDR3 has 15 residues. The CDR3 protein is CASSRAGGSYNEQFF. In DNA, the CDR3 is TGTGCCAGCAGTCGCGCGGGGGGGTCCTACAATGAGCAGTTCTTC.

The rearrangement links TRBV5-4 to TRBJ2-5; 10 bases fit TRBD2. Trimming removed 4 bases from V and 2 bases from J; junction bases left unmatched: 8. CDR1 SGHNT and CDR2 YYREEE come from the germline V gene (reference sequence). The CDR3 contains 16 residues. For the CDR3, the DNA is TGTGCCAGCAGCCTTGGACTAGCGGAAAATCAAGAGACCCAGTACTTC. Translated: CASSLGLAENQETQYF.

The chain combines TRBV28 with TRBJ2-3; D is possibly TRBD2 (5 bases). CDR3 length: 17 amino acids. V lost 6 bases to trimming and J lost 3 bases, with 22 bases between them. The V gene's germline CDR1 is MDHEN and CDR2 SYDVKM. The CDR3 region is CASRDRGWRSGTDTQYF. For the CDR3, the DNA is TGTGCCAGCAGAGACCGAGGGTGGCGCAGTGGGACAGATACGCAGTATTTT. The full variable domain, rest sourced from reference TRBV28 and TRBJ2-3, is DVKVTQSSRYLVKRTGEKVFLECVQDMDHENMFWYRQDPGLGLRLIYFSYDVKMKEKGDIPEGYSVSREKKERFSLILESASTNQTSMYLCASRDRGWRSGTDTQYFGPGTRLTVL.

A single count supports this clone. The chain links TRBV19 to TRBJ1-2; D not certain. The CDR3 has 14 amino acids. Germline assignment: CDR1 LNHDA and CDR2 SQIVND (reference sequence). The ends were cut back, 6 bases at V and 8 bases at J, with 19 bases in the middle. This chain's CDR3 is CASSQFGSAGGYTF. The CDR3 coding sequence is TGTGCCAGTAGCCAATTCGGGAGCGCAGGAGGCTACACCTTC.

J is TRBJ2-3 and V is TRBV6-1; 8 nucleotides match TRBD1. Trimming cost V 2 bases and J 2 bases; bases outside gene matches: 12. Germline CDR1 is MNHNS and CDR2 is SASEGT. The CDR3 runs 18 residues. The CDR3 DNA sequence: TGTGCCAGCAGTGAAATCGGAGGAGACAGGGGAACCACAGATACGCAGTATTTT. It specifies CASSEIGGDRGTTDTQYF.

The rearrangement uses TRBV19 and TRBJ1-5; D gene ambiguous. The CDR3 is 12 amino acids. Trimming stripped 8 bases from V and 7 bases from J, with 12 bases between. Germline CDR1 and CDR2: LNHDA and SQIVND (reference sequence). The CDR3 spells CASSRVEQPQHF. CDR3 bases: TGTGCCAGTTCGCGGGTCGAACAGCCCCAGCATTTT.

The chain combines TRBV19 with TRBJ2-6; D is perhaps TRBD1 (6 bases). Trimming pared 5 bases from V and 2 bases from J, leaving 19 bases between. Germline V gives CDR1 LNHDA, CDR2 SQIVND (reference sequence). The CDR3 loop spans 18 amino acids. The CDR3 nucleotides read TGTGCCAGTAGTCCCGGCCCCCGGGACACAACTGGGGCCAACGTCCTGACTTTC. Encoded protein: CASSPGPRDTTGANVLTF.

The rearrangement joins TRBV27 to TRBJ2-2, with TRBD1 identical over 9 bases. The CDR3 sequence is 15 residues long. Losses at the gene ends were 7 bases for V and 3 bases for J; bases not matched to a gene: 6. CDR1 MNHEY and CDR2 SMNVEV come from the germline V gene (reference sequence). The CDR3 DNA sequence: TGTGCCAGCAAGTTGACAGGGGGATACACCGGGGAGCTGTTTTTT. Amino acids: CASKLTGGYTGELFF.

This clone was detected only a few times. V and J are TRBV5-1 and TRBJ2-5, with D unclear. Germline-derived CDR1 and CDR2 are SGHRS and YFSETQ. CDR3 length equals 15 residues. V was trimmed by 1 base and J by 2 bases, leaving 12 bases between them. This CDR3 is CASSLTRSGQETQYF. DNA for the CDR3: TGCGCCAGCAGCTTGACCAGGTCGGGTCAAGAGACCCAGTACTTC. Combining the CDR3 with reference TRBV5-1 and TRBJ2-5 gives the whole variable domain KAGVTQTPRYLIKTRGQQVTLSCSPISGHRSVSWYQQTPGQGLQFLFEYFSETQRNKGNFPGRFSGRQFSNSRSEMNVSTLELGDSALYLCASSLTRSGQETQYFGPGTRLLVL.

V and J are TRBV7-9 and TRBJ1-3, with 7 bases fitting TRBD1. The CDR3 runs to 15 residues. Germline V gene data show CDR1 as SEHNR and CDR2 as FQNEAQ (reference sequence). V lost 5 bases and J lost 1; bases outside the gene matches: 5. This CDR3 reads CASSLDRLSGNTIYF. DNA for the CDR3: TGTGCCAGCAGCCTGGACAGGCTTTCTGGAAACACCATATATTTT.

The V and J genes are TRBV30 and TRBJ1-2; D is unresolved. The CDR3 has 13 residues. Per germline, CDR1 GTSNPN and CDR2 SVGIG (reference sequence). V shed 4 bases and J shed 4 bases, with 13 bases lying between them. CDR3 protein: CAWTPGRTYGYTF. CDR3 bases: TGTGCCTGGACCCCCGGACGGACCTATGGCTACACCTTC.

The chain is built from TRBV11-2 and TRBJ2-1, with TRBD2 matching over 8 bases. Germline V gives CDR1 SGHAT, CDR2 FQNNGV. This CDR3 region has 18 residues. The J segment lost 10 bases and the V segment lost 3 bases, leaving 20 bases of the junction unmatched. CDR3 in amino acids: CASSFDTPGLVPPREQFF. The CDR3 DNA sequence: TGTGCCAGCAGCTTTGACACCCCGGGACTAGTCCCCCCGAGGGAGCAGTTCTTC.